Following are 27 T cell receptor beta chains from one sample sequenced in a study of response to subunit inactivated influenza vaccine. In TCRdb, the RT-PCR reads were re-called with MiXCR into one record per CDR3 protein. The repertoire holds around 180,000 distinct CDR3 sequences, with roughly 8.7% as singletons. The sequencing used non-naive T cells sorted from PBMCs, collected on the day of vaccination. Receptor source: a middle-aged man who received an inactivated influenza vaccine.

The chain combines TRBV2 with TRBJ1-3; D is unclear. Germline V gene lookup returns CDR1 SNHLY and CDR2 FYNNEI. V lost 6 bases to trimming and J lost 2 bases, with 14 bases between them. The CDR3 has 15 amino acids. The CDR3 DNA is TGTGCCAGCAGCCACCTAGAGGGTGCTGGAAACACCATATATTTT. Residues: CASSHLEGAGNTIYF.

The sample holds many counts of this clonotype. The genes are TRBV12-3 or TRBV12-4 and TRBJ1-4; possibly TRBD1 for D (5 bases). The CDR3 extends over 14 amino acids. Trimming left V 6 bases short and J 6 bases short, with 14 bases between. The CDR3 region is CASSAWGGDEKLFF. CDR3 coding DNA: TGTGCCAGCAGCGCCTGGGGGGGGGATGAAAAACTGTTTTTT.

The rearrangement joins TRBV5-4 to TRBJ1-5, with D unclear. The ends were cut back, 9 bases at V and 5 bases at J, with 15 bases in the middle. CDR3 length equals 13 residues. CDR1 SGHNT and CDR2 YYREEE come from the germline V gene (reference sequence). As DNA, the CDR3 is TGTGCCATCGGCTTGGCGGAGTATCAGCCCCAGCATTTT. Translated, it gives CAIGLAEYQPQHF.

This clonotype was picked up a small number of times. The chain uses TRBV7-8 and TRBJ2-4; 10 positions match TRBD1. V gave up 7 bases and J gave up 6 bases; unmatched junction bases: 9. Looked up from germline, CDR1 is SGHVS and CDR2 is FQNEAQ. This CDR3 is built from 15 residues. CDR3 nucleotides: TGTGCCAGCACCCAGACAGGGGGCCGAAGAAACATTCAGTACTTC. As protein: CASTQTGGRRNIQYF. Based on the CDR3 plus reference TRBV7-8 and TRBJ2-4, the full variable domain is GAGVSQSPRYKVAKRGQDVALRCDPISGHVSLFWYQQALGQGPEFLTYFQNEAQLDKSGLPSDRFFAERPEGSVSTLKIQRTQQEDSAVYLCASTQTGGRRNIQYFGAGTRLSVL.

The V gene is TRBV4-2, the J gene TRBJ2-1, with D unclear. There are 16 residues in the CDR3. Germline V gene sequence: CDR1 LGHNA, CDR2 YNFKEQ. V was clipped by 4 bases and J by 1 base, with 14 bases between them. The CDR3 protein is CASSLLLDLSYNEQFF. CDR3 in DNA: TGTGCCAGCAGCCTTCTATTAGACTTATCCTACAATGAGCAGTTCTTC.

As concerns this clonotype: A read error may be the cause here, since a much bigger clone is one base away. V is TRBV4-3 and J is TRBJ1-4; no definite D call. The CDR3 runs 16 residues. The ends were cut back, 0 bases at V and 9 bases at J, with 17 bases in the middle. Germline values: CDR1 LGHNA, CDR2 YSLEER. DNA of the CDR3: TGCGCCAGCAGCCAAGATTCGACACCAGGACGCAAAAAACTGTTTTTT. The encoded protein is CASSQDSTPGRKKLFF.

This clonotype has only a few counts. The rearrangement links TRBV5-5 to TRBJ1-6; D gene uncertain. The CDR3 has 13 residues. CDR1 and CDR2 from the germline V gene are SGHKS and YYEKEE (reference sequence). V was clipped by 7 bases and J by 3 bases, with 8 bases between them. CDR3 sequence: CASEQYYNSPLHF. CDR3 bases: TGTGCCAGCGAACAGTACTATAATTCACCCCTCCACTTT. Drawing the rest from reference TRBV5-5 and TRBJ1-6, the complete variable domain is DAGVTQSPTHLIKTRGQQVTLRCSPISGHKSVSWYQQVLGQGPQFIFQYYEKEERGRGNFPDRFSARQFPNYSSELNVNALLLGDSALYLCASEQYYNSPLHFGNGTRLTVT.

There are a few counts of this clonotype. The chain employs TRBV5-1 and TRBJ2-7; 14 nucleotides line up with TRBD2. The CDR3 extends over 18 amino acids. Germline CDR1 and CDR2: SGHRS and YFSETQ. V was clipped by 0 bases and J by 2 bases; unmatched bases: 7. The DNA of the CDR3 is TGCGCCAGCAGCTTGGGGGGGACTAGCGGGAGAGGGACCTACGAGCAGTACTTC. This translates into CASSLGGTSGRGTYEQYF.

This clonotype appeared a few times. The V gene is TRBV5-1, the J gene TRBJ2-7; D gene unclear. The CDR3 sequence is 13 residues long. V was trimmed by 3 bases and J by 2 bases, leaving 9 bases between them. Germline CDR1 reads SGHRS; CDR2 reads YFSETQ. Here the CDR3 DNA reads TGCGCCAGCAGCTACCCAGGAACCTACGAGCAGTACTTC. This sequence encodes CASSYPGTYEQYF.

This clonotype was seen at least ten times. V and J are TRBV7-8 and TRBJ2-1; 11 bases agree with TRBD1. The V gene's germline CDR1 is SGHVS and CDR2 FQNEAQ. The CDR3 spans 17 residues. With 5 bases clipped from V and 2 bases from J, the junction kept 8 bases outside the gene matches. The CDR3 sequence is CASSTPPGQGAYNEQFF. CDR3 nucleotide sequence: TGTGCCAGCAGCACTCCACCGGGACAGGGGGCCTACAATGAGCAGTTCTTC.

The rearrangement joins TRBV4-1 to TRBJ1-5, with D unresolved. Trimming shortened V by 0 bases and J by 5 bases, and 11 bases separated the two germline ends. In germline, CDR1 is MGHRA, CDR2 YSYEKL. This CDR3 spans 15 amino acids. The CDR3 bases are TGCGCCAGCAGCCAAGATCGCGGGCTCGATCAGCCCCAGCATTTT. This codes for CASSQDRGLDQPQHF.

The chain recombines TRBV20-1 with TRBJ2-1; TRBD2 agrees at 9 bases. V gave up 1 base and J gave up 4 bases; unmatched junction bases: 8. The CDR3 sequence is 16 residues long. In germline, CDR1 is DFQATT, CDR2 SNEGSKA (reference sequence). The CDR3 loop is CSARGQREVVYNEQFF. CDR3 coding DNA: TGCAGTGCTAGAGGTCAGCGGGAGGTAGTTTACAATGAGCAGTTCTTC.

This clonotype was seen at least ten times. V is TRBV5-6 and J is TRBJ1-5; TRBD1 aligns across 7 bases. V gave up 0 bases and J gave up 0 bases; unmatched junction bases: 6. CDR1 and CDR2 (germline): SGHDT, YYEEEE. There are 17 residues in the CDR3. For the CDR3, the DNA is TGTGCCAGCAGCTTGGGACAGGGTGGATATAGCAATCAGCCCCAGCATTTT. Residues: CASSLGQGGYSNQPQHF.

This clonotype was observed a handful of times. This rearrangement joins TRBV11-1 to TRBJ2-3; unclear D gene. V shed 2 bases and J shed 6 bases, with 12 bases lying between them. Germline CDR1 SGHAT, CDR2 FQDESV (reference sequence). This CDR3 spans 14 amino acids. The CDR3 is CASSLNGASDTQYF. Written as DNA, the CDR3 is TGTGCCAGCAGCTTAAATGGAGCCTCCGATACGCAGTATTTT.

In this sample, this clonotype turned up many times. The J gene is TRBJ2-1, the V gene TRBV14, with 13 bases that match TRBD2. The CDR3 is 18 amino acids. Germline CDR1 is SGHDN and CDR2 is FVKESK. V lost 0 bases and J lost 2; bases outside the gene matches: 4. In DNA form, the CDR3 reads TGTGCCAGCAGCCAAGATCGGACTAGCGGGGGTACCTACAATGAGCAGTTCTTC. It encodes CASSQDRTSGGTYNEQFF.

This clonotype has at least ten counts. The chain is built from TRBV20-1 and TRBJ1-5; D might be TRBD1 (5 bases). The CDR3 totals 15 residues. V shed 1 base and J shed 2 bases, with 12 bases lying between them. CDR1 and CDR2 from the germline V gene are DFQATT and SNEGSKA (reference sequence). The CDR3 DNA follows: TGCAGTGCTAGAGTCGGGGGGGTTGGCAATCAGCCCCAGCATTTT. It is translated as CSARVGGVGNQPQHF.

This clonotype was observed at least ten times. The chain links TRBV10-3 to TRBJ1-1; maybe TRBD1 (5 bases). The CDR3 length is 13 residues. CDR1 and CDR2 (germline): ENHRY, SYGVKD. The V and J ends lost 5 bases and 1 base respectively, with 8 bases between them. The DNA for the CDR3 is TGTGCCATCAGTACAACAGGGAACACTGAAGCTTTCTTT. It specifies CAISTTGNTEAFF.

V usage is TRBV5-1 and J usage is TRBJ2-5, with 7 bases fitting TRBD2. J was trimmed by 10 bases and V by 0 bases; bases with no gene match: 3. CDR1 is SGHRS and CDR2 is YFSETQ in the germline V gene. CDR3 length equals 12 residues. CDR3: CASSLVLANQYF. For the CDR3, the DNA is TGCGCCAGCAGCTTGGTACTAGCGAACCAGTACTTC.

The genes are TRBV18 and TRBJ2-6, with TRBD1 identical over 8 bases. The CDR3 consists of 17 residues. Germline V gene data show CDR1 as KGHSH and CDR2 as LQKENI. V lost 2 bases and J lost 0; bases outside the gene matches: 3. The CDR3 coding sequence is TGTGCCAGCTCACCAGGAGGACAGGGCTCTGGGGCCAACGTCCTGACTTTC. Amino acid sequence: CASSPGGQGSGANVLTF.

In its sample, this clonotype was seen many times. The J gene is TRBJ2-5, the V gene TRBV20-1; D possibly corresponds to TRBD2 (6 bases). Germline V gives CDR1 DFQATT, CDR2 SNEGSKA (reference sequence). The V and J ends lost 3 bases and 1 base respectively, with 6 bases between them. CDR3 length: 12 amino acids. DNA of the CDR3: TGCAGTGCTAGCGGGAGCCAAGAGACCCAGTACTTC. Residues: CSASGSQETQYF.

This chain links TRBV20-1 with TRBJ1-1, with D possibly TRBD1 on 5 matching bases. The ends were cut back, 2 bases at V and 4 bases at J, with 20 bases in the middle. The CDR3 is made up of 16 amino acids. Germline V gene data show CDR1 as DFQATT and CDR2 as SNEGSKA (reference sequence). The CDR3 DNA reads as TGCAGTGCTAGACCTTTTGGGACTGAGGTAGTCACTGAAGCTTTCTTT. It translates to CSARPFGTEVVTEAFF.

This clonotype was found a few times. The chain combines TRBV29-1 with TRBJ2-3, with no clear D. V was clipped by 5 bases and J by 0 bases, with 12 bases between them. In germline, CDR1 is SQVTM, CDR2 ANQGSEA. The CDR3 runs 14 residues. The CDR3 loop reads CSVFPVTSTDTQYF. CDR3 DNA sequence: TGCAGCGTTTTTCCCGTAACTAGCACAGATACGCAGTATTTT.

This clonotype was recorded a few times. The DNA of the CDR3 is TGTGCCAGCTCAGGAGAAGGGACAGGCCGTTCACCCCTCCACTTT. This translates into CASSGEGTGRSPLHF. The chain employs TRBV18 and TRBJ1-6; 8 positions agree with TRBD1. Per germline, CDR1 KGHSH and CDR2 LQKENI. V gave up 5 bases and J gave up 9 bases; unmatched junction bases: 9. The CDR3 contains 15 residues.

The sample holds many counts of this clonotype. The gene calls are TRBV7-2 and TRBJ2-3, with a weak D call TRBD1 (6 bases). Germline CDR1 and CDR2: SGHTA and FQGNSA. This CDR3 is 16 amino acids long. V was cut by 4 bases and J by 0 bases, with 14 bases left in between. CDR3 bases: TGTGCCAGCAGCTCCCTTCCGGGACAAAGCACAGATACGCAGTATTTT. This sequence encodes CASSSLPGQSTDTQYF.

This clonotype was found a few times. One end of the junction is discordant with germline, which a read error may explain. The CDR3 is CASSPPMSPDTHYF. DNA of the CDR3: TGTGCCAGCTCACCACCTATGAGTCCAGATACGCATTATTTT. V gene TRBV18 combines with J gene TRBJ2-3; D uncertain. The CDR3 spans 14 residues. Per germline, CDR1 KGHSH and CDR2 LQKENI.

This clonotype occurred a few times. The chain joins TRBV28 to TRBJ2-7; no firm D call. This CDR3 region has 11 residues. Germline V gene sequence: CDR1 MDHEN, CDR2 SYDVKM. Trimming left V 8 bases short and J 6 bases short, with 11 bases between. The CDR3 spells CASRVSLEQYF. The CDR3 DNA reads as TGTGCCAGCCGGGTCTCCCTCGAGCAGTACTTC.

This clonotype came up a few times. This chain uses TRBV20-1 with TRBJ1-2, with D uncertain. The CDR3 sequence is 11 residues long. CDR1 and CDR2 from the germline V gene are DFQATT and SNEGSKA (reference sequence). Trimming shortened V by 0 bases and J by 5 bases, and 4 bases separated the two germline ends. CDR3 in DNA: TGCAGTGCTAGAGACGATTATGGCTACACCTTC. Translating gives CSARDDYGYTF.